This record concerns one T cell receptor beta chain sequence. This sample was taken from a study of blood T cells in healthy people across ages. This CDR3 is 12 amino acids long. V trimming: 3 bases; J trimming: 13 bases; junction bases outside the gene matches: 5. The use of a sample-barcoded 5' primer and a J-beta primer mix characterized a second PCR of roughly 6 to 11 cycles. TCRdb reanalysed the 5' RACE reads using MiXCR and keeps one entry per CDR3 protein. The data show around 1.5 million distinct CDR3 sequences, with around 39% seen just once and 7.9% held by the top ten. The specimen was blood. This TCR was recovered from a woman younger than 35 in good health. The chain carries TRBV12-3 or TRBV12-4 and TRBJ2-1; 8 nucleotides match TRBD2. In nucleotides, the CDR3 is TGTGCCAGCAGTTTGCCGGGAGGGCCTCAGTTCTTC. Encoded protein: CASSLPGGPQFF.